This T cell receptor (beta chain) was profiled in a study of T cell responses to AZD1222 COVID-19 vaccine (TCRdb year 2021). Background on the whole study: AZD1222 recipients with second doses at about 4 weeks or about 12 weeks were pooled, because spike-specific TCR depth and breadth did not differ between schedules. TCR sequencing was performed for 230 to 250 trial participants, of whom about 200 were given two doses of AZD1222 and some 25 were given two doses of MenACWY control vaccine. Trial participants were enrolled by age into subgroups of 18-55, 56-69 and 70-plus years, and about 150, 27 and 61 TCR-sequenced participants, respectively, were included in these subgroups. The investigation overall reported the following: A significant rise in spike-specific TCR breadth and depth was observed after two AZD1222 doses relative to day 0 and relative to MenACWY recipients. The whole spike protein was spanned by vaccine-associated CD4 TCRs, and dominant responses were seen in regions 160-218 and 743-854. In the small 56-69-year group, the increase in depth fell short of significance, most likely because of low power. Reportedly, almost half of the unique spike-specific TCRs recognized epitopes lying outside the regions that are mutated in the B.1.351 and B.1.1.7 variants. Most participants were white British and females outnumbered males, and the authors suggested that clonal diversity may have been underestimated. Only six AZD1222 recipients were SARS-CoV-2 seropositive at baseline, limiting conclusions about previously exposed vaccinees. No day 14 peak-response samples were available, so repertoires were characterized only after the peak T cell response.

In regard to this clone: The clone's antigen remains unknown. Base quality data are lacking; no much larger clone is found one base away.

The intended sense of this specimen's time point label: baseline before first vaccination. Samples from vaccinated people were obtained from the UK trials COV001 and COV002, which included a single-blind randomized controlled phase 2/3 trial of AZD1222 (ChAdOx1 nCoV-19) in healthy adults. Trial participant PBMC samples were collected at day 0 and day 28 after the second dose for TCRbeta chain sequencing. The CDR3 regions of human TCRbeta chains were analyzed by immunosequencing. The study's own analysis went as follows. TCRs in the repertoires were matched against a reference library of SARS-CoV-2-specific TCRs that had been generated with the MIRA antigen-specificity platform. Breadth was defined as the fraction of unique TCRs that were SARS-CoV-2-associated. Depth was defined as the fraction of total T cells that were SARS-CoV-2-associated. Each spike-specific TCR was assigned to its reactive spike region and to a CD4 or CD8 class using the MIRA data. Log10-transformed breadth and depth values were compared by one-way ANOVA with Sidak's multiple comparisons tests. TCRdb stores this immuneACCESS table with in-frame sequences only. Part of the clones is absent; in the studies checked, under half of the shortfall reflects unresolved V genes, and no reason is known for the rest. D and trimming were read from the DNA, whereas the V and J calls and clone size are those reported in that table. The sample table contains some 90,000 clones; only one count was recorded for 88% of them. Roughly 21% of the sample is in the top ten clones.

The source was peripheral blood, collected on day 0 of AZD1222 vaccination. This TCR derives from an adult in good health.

Here the CDR3 is given as CASRTAGFGNQPQHF. The DNA sequence reads TGTGCCAGCCGAACAGCAGGGTTCGGCAATCAGCCCCAGCATTTT. Recombination joined TRBV28 with TRBJ1-5; TRBD1 could be the D gene, as 5 bases match. For CDR1 and CDR2, the germline V gene lists MDHEN and SYDVKM. The CDR3 measures 15 amino acids from cysteine to phenylalanine. Of all the DNA, just the CDR3 is kept, 45 bases in frame from base 1. Trimming at the junction amounts to 8 bases on V and 2 bases on J, and the germline ends lie 16 bases apart.